This T cell receptor (beta chain) is drawn from a study of blood T cell repertoires in COVID-19. Original data processing: Estimated nucleated cell counts came from reference gene primer amplification. Clones were sequenced by immunoSEQ multiplex PCR, and TCRdb holds only the in-frame ones, with some missing. V and J calls and clone size are copied from that table; D and trimming were computed from the DNA. The table shows about half a million clones, with 80% to 90% occurring only once. The V gene lost 1 base and the J gene lost 5 bases, with 18 bases spanning the gap. Germline V CDR1 and CDR2: MGHRA, YSYEKL. The CDR3 loop spans 16 amino acids.

Specimen: peripheral blood. This sequence was found in a man between 18 and 35 years old with COVID-19, enrolled during active disease. The chain recombines TRBV4-1 with TRBJ2-7, with a possible D match to TRBD2 (7 bases). The CDR3 sequence is CASSQGGGQAIHEQYF. The CDR3 coding sequence is TGCGCCAGCAGCCAAGGGGGGGGCCAGGCTATCCACGAGCAGTACTTC.